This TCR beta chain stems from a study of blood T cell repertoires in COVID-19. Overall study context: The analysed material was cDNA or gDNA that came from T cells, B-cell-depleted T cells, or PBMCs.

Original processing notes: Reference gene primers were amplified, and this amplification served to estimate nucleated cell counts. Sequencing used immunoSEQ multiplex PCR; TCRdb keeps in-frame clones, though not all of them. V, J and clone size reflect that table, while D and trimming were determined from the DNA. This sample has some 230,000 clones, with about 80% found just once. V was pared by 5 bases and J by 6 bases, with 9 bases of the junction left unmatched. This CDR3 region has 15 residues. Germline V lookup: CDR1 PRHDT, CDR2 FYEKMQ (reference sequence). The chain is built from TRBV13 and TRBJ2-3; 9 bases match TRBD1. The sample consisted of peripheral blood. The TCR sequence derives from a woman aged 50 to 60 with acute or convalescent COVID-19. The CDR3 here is CASSLGTGLGDTQYF. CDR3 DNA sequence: TGTGCCAGCAGCCTCGGGACAGGGTTAGGGGATACGCAGTATTTT. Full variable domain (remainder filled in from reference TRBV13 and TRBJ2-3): AAGVIQSPRHLIKEKRETATLKCYPIPRHDTVYWYQQGPGQDPQFLISFYEKMQSDKGSIPDRFSAQQFSDYHSELNMSSLELGDSALYFCASSLGTGLGDTQYFGPGTRLTVL.